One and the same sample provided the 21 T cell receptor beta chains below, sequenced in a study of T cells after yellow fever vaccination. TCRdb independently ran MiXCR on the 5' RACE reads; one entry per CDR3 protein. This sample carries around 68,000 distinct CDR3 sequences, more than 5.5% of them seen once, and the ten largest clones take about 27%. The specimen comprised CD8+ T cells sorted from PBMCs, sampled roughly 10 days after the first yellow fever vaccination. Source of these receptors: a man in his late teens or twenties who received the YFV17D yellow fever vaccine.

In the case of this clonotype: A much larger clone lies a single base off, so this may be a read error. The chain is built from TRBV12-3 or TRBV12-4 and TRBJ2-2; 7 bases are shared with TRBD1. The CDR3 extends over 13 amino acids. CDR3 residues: CARSLGGDGELFF. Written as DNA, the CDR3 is TGTGCCAGAAGTTTAGGGGGCGACGGGGAGCTGTTTTTT.

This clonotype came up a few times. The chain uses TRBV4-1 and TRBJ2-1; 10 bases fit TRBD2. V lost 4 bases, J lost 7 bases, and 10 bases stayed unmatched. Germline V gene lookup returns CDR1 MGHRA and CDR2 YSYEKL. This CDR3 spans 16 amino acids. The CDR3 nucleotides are TGCGCCAGCAGCCCCCAAGCGGGGGGGCCGTGGAATGAGCAGTTCTTC. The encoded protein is CASSPQAGGPWNEQFF.

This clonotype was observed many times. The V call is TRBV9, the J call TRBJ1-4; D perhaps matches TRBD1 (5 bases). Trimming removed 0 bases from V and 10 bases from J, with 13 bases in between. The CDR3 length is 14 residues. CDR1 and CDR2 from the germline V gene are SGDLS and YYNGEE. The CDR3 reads CASSVGGVPRKLFF. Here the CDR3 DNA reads TGTGCCAGCAGCGTAGGGGGGGTCCCTCGAAAACTGTTTTTT.

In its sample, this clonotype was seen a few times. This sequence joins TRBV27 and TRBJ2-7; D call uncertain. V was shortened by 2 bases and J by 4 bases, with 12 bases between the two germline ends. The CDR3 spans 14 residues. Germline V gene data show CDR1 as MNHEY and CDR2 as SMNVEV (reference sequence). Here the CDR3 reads CASSLGQEIYEQYF. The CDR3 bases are TGTGCCAGCAGTTTAGGGCAGGAGATTTACGAGCAGTACTTC.

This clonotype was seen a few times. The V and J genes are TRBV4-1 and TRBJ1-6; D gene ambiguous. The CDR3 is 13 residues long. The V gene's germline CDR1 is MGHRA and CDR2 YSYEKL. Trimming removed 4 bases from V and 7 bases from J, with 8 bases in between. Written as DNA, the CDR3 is TGCGCCAGCAGCCTACCGCTCAATTCACCCCTCCACTTT. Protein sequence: CASSLPLNSPLHF.

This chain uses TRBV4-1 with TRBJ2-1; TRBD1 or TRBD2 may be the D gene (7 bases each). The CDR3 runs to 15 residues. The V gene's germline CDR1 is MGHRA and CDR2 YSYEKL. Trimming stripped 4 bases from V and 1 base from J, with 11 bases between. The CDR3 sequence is CASSPGGASYNEQFF. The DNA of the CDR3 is TGCGCCAGCAGCCCAGGGGGGGCTTCCTACAATGAGCAGTTCTTC.

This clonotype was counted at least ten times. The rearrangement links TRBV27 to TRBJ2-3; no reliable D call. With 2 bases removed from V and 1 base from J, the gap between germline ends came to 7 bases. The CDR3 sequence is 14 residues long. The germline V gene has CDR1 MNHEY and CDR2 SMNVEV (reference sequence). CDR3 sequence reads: CASSLGPGTDTQYF. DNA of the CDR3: TGTGCCAGCAGTTTAGGGCCGGGCACAGATACGCAGTATTTT.

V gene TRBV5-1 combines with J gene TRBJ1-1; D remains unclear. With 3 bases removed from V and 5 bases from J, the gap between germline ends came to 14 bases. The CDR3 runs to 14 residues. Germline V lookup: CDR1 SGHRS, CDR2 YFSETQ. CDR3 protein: CASSYAMGMTEAFF. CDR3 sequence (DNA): TGCGCCAGCAGCTATGCCATGGGGATGACTGAAGCTTTCTTT.

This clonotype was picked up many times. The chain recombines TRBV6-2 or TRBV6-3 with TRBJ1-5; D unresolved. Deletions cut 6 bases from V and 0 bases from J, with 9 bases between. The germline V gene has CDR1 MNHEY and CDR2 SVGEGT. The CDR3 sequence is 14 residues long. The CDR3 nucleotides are TGTGCCAGCAGACTACACTATAGCAATCAGCCCCAGCATTTT. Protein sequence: CASRLHYSNQPQHF.

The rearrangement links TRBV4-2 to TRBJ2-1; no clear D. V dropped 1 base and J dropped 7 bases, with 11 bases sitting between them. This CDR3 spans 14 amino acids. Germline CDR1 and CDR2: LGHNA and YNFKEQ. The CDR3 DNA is TGTGCCAGCAGCCAAGTTCTAGGTCGAAATGAGCAGTTCTTC. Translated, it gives CASSQVLGRNEQFF.

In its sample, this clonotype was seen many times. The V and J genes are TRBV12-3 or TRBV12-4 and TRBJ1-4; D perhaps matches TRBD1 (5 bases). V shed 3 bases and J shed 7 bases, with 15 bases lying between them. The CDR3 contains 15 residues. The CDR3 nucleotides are TGTGCCAGCAGTTTCGGGCAGGGCGGAGGTGAAAAACTGTTTTTT. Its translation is CASSFGQGGGEKLFF.

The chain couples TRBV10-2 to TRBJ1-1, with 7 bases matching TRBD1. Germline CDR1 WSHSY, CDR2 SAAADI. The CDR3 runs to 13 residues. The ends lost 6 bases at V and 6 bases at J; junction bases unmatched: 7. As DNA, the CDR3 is TGCGCCAGCAGGCCTACAGGGGACGCTGAAGCTTTCTTT. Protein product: CASRPTGDAEAFF.

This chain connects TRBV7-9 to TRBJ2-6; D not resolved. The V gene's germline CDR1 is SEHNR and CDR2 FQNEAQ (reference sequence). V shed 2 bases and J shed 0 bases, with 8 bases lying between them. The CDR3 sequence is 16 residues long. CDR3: CASSLTNRSGANVLTF. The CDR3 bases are TGTGCCAGCAGCTTAACAAACCGCTCTGGGGCCAACGTCCTGACTTTC.

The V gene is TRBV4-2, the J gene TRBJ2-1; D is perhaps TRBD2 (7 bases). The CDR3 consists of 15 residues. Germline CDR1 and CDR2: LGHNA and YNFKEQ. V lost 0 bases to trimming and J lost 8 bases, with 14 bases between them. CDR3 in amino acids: CASSQDRGAGDEQFF. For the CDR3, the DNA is TGTGCCAGCAGCCAAGATAGGGGGGCGGGGGATGAGCAGTTCTTC.

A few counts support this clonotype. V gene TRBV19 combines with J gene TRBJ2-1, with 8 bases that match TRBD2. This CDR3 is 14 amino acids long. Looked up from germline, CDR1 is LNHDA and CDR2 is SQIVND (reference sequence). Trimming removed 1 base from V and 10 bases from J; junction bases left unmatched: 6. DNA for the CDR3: TGTGCCAGTAGTATAGGCGCGGGGGGAAGCGAGCAGTTCTTC. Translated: CASSIGAGGSEQFF.

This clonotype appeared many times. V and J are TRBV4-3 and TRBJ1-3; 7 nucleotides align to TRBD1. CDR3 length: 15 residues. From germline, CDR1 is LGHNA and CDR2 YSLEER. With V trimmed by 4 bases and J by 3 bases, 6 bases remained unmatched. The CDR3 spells CASSPGPGGGNTIYF. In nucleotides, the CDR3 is TGCGCCAGCAGCCCCGGGCCAGGGGGTGGAAACACCATATATTTT.

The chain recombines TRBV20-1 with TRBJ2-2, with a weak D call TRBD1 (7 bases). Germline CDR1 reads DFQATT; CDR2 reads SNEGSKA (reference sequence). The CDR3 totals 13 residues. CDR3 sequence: CGGGEPNTGELFF. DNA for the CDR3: TGCGGAGGGGGCGAACCCAACACCGGGGAGCTGTTTTTT.

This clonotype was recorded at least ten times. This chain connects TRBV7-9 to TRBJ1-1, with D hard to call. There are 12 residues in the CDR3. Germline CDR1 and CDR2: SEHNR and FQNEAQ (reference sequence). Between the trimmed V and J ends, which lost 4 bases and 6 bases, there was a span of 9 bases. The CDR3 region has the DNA TGTGCCAGCAGCTCAATGGCGCCTGAAGCTTTCTTT. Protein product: CASSSMAPEAFF.

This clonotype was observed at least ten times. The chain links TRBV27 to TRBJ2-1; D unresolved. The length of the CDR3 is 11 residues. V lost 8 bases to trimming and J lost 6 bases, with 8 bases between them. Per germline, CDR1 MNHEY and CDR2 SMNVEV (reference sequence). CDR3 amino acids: CASGQINEQFF. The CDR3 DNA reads TGTGCCAGCGGCCAGATCAATGAGCAGTTCTTC.

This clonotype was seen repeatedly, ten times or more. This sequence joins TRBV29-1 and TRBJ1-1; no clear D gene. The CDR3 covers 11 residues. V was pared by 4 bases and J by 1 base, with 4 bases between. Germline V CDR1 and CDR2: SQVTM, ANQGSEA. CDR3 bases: TGCAGCGTTGCGACGAACACTGAAGCTTTCTTT. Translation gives CSVATNTEAFF.

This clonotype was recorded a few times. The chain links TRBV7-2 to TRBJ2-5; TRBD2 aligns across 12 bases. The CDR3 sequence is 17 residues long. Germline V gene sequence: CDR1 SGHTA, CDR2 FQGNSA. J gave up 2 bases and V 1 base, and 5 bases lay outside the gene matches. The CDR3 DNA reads TGTGCCAGCAGCTTAGTGACTAGCGGGGGCTTACAAGAGACCCAGTACTTC. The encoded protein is CASSLVTSGGLQETQYF.